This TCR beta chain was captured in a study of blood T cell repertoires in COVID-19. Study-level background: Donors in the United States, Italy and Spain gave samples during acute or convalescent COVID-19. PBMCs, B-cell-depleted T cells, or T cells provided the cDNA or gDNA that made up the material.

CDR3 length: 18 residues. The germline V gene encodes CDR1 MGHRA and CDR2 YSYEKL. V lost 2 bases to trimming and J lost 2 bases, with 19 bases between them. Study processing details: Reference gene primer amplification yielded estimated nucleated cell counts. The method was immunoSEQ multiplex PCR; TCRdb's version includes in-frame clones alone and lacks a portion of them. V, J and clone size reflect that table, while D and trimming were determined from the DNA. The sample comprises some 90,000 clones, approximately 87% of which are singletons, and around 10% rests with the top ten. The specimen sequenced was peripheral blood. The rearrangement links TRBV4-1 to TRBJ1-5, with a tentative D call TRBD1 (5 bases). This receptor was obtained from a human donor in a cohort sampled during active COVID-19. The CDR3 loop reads CASSQQTGRGIGNQPQHF. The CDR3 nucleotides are TGCGCCAGCAGCCAACAAACCGGCCGGGGGATAGGCAATCAGCCCCAGCATTTT.